This T cell receptor (beta chain) was captured in a study of post-analysis software for immune sequencing data. Findings and caveats of the study: Those with multiple sclerosis, the patient group, showed significantly lower normalized Chao1 diversity than controls. Several TRBV segments occurring more often in patients than controls included TRBV5-6, TRBV5-1 and TRBV20-1.

Unique molecular identifiers were built into the TCR beta cDNA libraries. Each CDR3 protein gets one entry after TCRdb re-called the PCR reads with MiXCR. The profile shows roughly 620,000 distinct CDR3 sequences, around 40% of them singletons. Comments on this clonotype: What it binds is not known.

Germline lookup yields CDR1 MGHRA and CDR2 YSYEKL. This CDR3 region has 16 residues. With 3 bases removed from V and 4 bases from J, the gap between germline ends came to 16 bases. Sequences were obtained from blood. The chain uses TRBV4-1 and TRBJ2-1, with D possibly being TRBD2 (6 bases). This sequence was found in a girl under 18 with multiple sclerosis. In nucleotides, the CDR3 is TGCGCCAGCAGCCAGCCCCAGGACTACTTATACAATGAGCAGTTCTTC. This codes for CASSQPQDYLYNEQFF.